This T cell receptor (beta chain) was sequenced in a study of blood T cells in healthy people across ages. The CDR3 consists of 14 residues. CDR1 is SEHNR, CDR2 FQNEAQ, per germline (reference sequence). Trimming left V 5 bases short and J 8 bases short, with 16 bases between. This clonotype was picked up a small number of times. A J-beta primer mix and a sample-barcoded 5' primer were used in a second PCR of roughly 7 to 12 cycles. TCRdb re-called the 5' RACE reads with MiXCR, one entry per CDR3 protein. In the table there are over 700,000 distinct CDR3 sequences, around 25% of which are singletons. This same sample was also part of a study on T cells of mothers and their children.

The source material was blood. The rearrangement joins TRBV7-9 to TRBJ2-1; tentative D call: TRBD2 (6 bases). This sequence originates from a boy younger than 18 in good health. The CDR3 nucleotides read TGTGCCAGCAGCCACGTCGAGGGAGGTCATGAGCAGTTCTTC. This codes for CASSHVEGGHEQFF. Complete variable domain (other parts from reference TRBV7-9 and TRBJ2-1): DTGVSQNPRHKITKRGQNVTFRCDPISEHNRLYWYRQTLGQGPEFLTYFQNEAQLEKSRLLSDRFSAERPKGSFSTLEIQRTEQGDSAMYLCASSHVEGGHEQFFGPGTRLTVL.